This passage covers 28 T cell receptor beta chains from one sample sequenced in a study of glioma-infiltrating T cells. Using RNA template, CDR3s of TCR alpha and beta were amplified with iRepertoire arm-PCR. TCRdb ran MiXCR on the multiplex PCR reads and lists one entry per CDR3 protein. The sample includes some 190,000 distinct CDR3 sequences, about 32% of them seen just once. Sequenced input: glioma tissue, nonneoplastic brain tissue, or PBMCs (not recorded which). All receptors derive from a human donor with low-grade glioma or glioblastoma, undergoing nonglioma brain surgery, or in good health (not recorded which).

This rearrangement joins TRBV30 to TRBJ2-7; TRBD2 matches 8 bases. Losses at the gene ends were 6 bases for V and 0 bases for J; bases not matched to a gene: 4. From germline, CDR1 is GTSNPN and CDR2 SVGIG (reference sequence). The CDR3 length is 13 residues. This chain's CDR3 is CACLAGHSYEQYF. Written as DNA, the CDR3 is TGTGCCTGCCTAGCGGGCCACTCCTACGAGCAGTACTTC.

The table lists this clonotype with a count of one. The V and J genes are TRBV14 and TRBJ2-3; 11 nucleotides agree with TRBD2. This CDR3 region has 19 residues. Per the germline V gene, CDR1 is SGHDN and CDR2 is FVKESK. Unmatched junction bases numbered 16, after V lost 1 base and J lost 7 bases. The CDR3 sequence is CASSQVRGWASGRTYTQYF. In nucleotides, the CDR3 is TGTGCCAGCAGCCAAGTAAGGGGATGGGCTAGCGGGAGGACATATACGCAGTATTTT.

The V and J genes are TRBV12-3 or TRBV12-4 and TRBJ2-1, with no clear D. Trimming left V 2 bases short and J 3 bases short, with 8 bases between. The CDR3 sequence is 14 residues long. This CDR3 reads CASSLRLFYNEQFF. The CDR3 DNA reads TGTGCCAGCAGTTTAAGACTGTTCTACAATGAGCAGTTCTTC.

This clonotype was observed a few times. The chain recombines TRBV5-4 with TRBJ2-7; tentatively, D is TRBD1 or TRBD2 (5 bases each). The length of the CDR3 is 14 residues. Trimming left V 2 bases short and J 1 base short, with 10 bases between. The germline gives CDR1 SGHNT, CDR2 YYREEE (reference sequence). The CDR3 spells CASSLTGPSYEQYF. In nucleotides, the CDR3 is TGTGCCAGCAGCTTAACGGGGCCTTCCTACGAGCAGTACTTC.

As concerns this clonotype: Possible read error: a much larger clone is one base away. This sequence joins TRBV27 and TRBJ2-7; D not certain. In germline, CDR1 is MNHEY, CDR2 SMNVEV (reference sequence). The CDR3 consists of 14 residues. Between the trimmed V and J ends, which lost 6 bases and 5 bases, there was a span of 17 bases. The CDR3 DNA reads TGTGCCAGCAGCTTAGCCCAGACAAGCGACGAGCAGTACTTC. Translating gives CASSLAQTSDEQYF.

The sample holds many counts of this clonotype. The CDR3 loop is CASSYVLGLAGSILRDTQYF. CDR3 nucleotides: TGTGCCAGCAGTTACGTACTCGGGCTAGCGGGATCCATTCTTCGAGATACGCAGTATTTT. The V gene is TRBV6-2 or TRBV6-3, the J gene TRBJ2-3, with 9 bases identical to TRBD2. Trimming at V came to 2 bases and at J to 5 bases, leaving 20 bases not matched to a gene. The CDR3 covers 20 residues. In germline, CDR1 is MNHEY, CDR2 SVGEGT.

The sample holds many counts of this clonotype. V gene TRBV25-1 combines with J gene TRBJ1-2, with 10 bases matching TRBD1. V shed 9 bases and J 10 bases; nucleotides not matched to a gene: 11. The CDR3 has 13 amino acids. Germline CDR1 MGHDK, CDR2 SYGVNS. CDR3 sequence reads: CASNPGDRGPYTF. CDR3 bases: TGTGCCAGTAATCCCGGGGACAGGGGCCCCTACACCTTC.

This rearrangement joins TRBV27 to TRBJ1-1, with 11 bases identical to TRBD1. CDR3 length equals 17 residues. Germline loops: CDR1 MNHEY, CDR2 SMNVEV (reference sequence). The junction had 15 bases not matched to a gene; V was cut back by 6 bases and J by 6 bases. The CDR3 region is CASRGTGGAGIVAEAFF. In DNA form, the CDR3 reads TGTGCCAGCAGGGGGACAGGGGGGGCAGGCATCGTCGCTGAAGCTTTCTTT.

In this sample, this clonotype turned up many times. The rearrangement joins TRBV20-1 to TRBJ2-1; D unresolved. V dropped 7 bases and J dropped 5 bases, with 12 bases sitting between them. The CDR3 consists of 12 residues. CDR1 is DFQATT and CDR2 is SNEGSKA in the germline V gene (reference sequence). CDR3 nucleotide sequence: TGCAGTGGTGTAGGGCGGAACAATGAGCAGTTCTTC. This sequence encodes CSGVGRNNEQFF.

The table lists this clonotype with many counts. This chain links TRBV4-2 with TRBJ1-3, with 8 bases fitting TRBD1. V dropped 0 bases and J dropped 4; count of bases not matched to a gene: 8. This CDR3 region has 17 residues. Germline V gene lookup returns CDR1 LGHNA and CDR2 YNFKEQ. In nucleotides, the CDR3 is TGTGCCAGCAGCCAAGATCCCCAGGGGGCAGGGGGAAACACCATATATTTT. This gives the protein CASSQDPQGAGGNTIYF.

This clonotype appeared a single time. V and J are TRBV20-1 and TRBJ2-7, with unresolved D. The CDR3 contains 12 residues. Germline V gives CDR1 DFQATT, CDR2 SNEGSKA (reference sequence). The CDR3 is CSVERALGEQYF. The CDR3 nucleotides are TGCAGCGTTGAAAGGGCCCTGGGGGAGCAGTACTTC.

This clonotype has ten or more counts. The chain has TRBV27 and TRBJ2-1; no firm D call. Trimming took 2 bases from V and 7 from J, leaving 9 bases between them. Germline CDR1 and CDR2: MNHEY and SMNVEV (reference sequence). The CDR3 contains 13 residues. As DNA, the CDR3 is TGTGCCAGCAGTTTAGACCGGTTAAATGAGCAGTTCTTC. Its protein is CASSLDRLNEQFF.

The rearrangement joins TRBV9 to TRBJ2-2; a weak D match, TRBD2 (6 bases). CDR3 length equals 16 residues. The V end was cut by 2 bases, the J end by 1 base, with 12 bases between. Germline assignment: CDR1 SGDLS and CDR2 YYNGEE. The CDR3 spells CASSVRLAENTGELFF. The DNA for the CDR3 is TGTGCCAGCAGCGTTCGATTAGCGGAGAACACCGGGGAGCTGTTTTTT.

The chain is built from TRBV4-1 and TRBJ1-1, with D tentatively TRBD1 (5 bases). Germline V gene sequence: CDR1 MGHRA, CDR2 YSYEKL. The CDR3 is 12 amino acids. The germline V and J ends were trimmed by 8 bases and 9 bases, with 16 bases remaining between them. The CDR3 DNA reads TGCGCCAGCGGCCGACCGGGACCTAAAGCTTTCTTT. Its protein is CASGRPGPKAFF.

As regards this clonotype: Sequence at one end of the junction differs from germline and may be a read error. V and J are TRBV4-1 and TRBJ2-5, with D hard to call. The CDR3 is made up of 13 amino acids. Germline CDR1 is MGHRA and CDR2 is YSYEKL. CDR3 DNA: TGCGCCAGCAGCCAAGGAGGAGAGCAGACCCAGCACTTC. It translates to CASSQGGEQTQHF.

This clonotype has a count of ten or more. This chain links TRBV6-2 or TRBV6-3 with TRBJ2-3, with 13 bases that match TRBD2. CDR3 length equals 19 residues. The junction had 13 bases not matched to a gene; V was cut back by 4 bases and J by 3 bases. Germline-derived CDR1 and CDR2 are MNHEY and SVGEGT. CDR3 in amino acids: CASSFLTSGRAVETDTQYF. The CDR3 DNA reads TGTGCCAGCAGTTTCCTTACTAGCGGGAGGGCCGTAGAAACAGATACGCAGTATTTT.

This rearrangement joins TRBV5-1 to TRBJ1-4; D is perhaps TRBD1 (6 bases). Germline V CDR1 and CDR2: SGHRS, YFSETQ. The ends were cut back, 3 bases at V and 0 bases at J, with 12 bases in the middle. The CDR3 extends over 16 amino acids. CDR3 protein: CASSSDRIATNEKLFF. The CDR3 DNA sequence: TGCGCCAGCAGCTCCGACAGGATCGCAACTAATGAAAAACTGTTTTTT.

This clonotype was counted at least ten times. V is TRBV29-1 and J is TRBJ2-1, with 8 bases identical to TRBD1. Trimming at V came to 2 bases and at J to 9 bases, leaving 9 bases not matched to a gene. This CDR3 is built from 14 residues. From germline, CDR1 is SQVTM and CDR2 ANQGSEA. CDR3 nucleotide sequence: TGCAGCGTTGAATACGGACAGGGTCGCGGTGAGCAGTTCTTC. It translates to CSVEYGQGRGEQFF.

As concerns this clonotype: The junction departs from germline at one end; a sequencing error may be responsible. The CDR3 here is CSSIEVHGSQPQHF. CDR3 DNA sequence: TGTTCCAGCATTGAAGTACATGGTAGTCAGCCCCAGCATTTT. V and J are TRBV6-1 and TRBJ1-5; D is uncertain. Germline V gene sequence: CDR1 MNHNS, CDR2 SASEGT. The CDR3 totals 14 residues.

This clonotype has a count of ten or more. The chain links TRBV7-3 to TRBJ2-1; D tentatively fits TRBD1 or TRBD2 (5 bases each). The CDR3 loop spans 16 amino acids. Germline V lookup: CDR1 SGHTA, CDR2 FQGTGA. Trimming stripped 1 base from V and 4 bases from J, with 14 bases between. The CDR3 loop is CASSLKGETVYNEQFF. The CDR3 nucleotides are TGTGCCAGCAGCTTAAAAGGGGAGACTGTATACAATGAGCAGTTCTTC.

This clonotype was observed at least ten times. The CDR3 bases are TGTGCCAGCAGTTCCTATAGCGGCAATGAGCAGTTCTTC. It specifies CASSSYSGNEQFF. The V call is TRBV28, the J call TRBJ2-1, with a possible D match to TRBD2 (6 bases). CDR1 is MDHEN and CDR2 is SYDVKM in the germline V gene. V shed 4 bases and J shed 6 bases, with 10 bases lying between them. This CDR3 is built from 13 residues.

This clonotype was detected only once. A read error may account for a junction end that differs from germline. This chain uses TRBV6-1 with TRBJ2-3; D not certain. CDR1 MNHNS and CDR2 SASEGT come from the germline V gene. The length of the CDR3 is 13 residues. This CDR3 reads CARSSRVRHPQSF. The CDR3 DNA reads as TGTGCCCGCAGTTCCCGGGTCAGACATCCGCAGTCTTTT.

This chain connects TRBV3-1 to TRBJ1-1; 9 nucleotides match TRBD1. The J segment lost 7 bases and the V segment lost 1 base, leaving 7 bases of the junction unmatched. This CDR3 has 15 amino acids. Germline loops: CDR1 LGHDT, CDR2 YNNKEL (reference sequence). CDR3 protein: CASSQVDRGGGEAFF. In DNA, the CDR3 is TGTGCCAGCAGCCAAGTGGACAGGGGTGGGGGTGAAGCTTTCTTT.

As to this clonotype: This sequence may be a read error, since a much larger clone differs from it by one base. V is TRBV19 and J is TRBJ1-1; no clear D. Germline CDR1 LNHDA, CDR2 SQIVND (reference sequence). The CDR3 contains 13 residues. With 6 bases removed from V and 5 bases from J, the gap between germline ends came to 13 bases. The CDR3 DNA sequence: TGTGCCAGTAGGGATGGCCGTGTGACTGAAGCTTTCTTT. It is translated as CASRDGRVTEAFF. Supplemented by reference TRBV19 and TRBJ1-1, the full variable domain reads DGGITQSPKYLFRKEGQNVTLSCEQNLNHDAMYWYRQDPGQGLRLIYYSQIVNDFQKGDIAEGYSVSREKKESFPLTVTSAQKNPTAFYLCASRDGRVTEAFFGQGTRLTVV.

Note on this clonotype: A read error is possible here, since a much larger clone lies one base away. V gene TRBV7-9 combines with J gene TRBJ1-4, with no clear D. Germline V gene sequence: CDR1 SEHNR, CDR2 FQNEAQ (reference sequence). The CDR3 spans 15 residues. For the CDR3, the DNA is TGTGTCAGCAGCCGAGGTGGGGTGGTTGGTGAAAAACTGTTTTTT. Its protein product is CVSSRGGVVGEKLFF.

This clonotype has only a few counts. CDR3 region: CASSARGLASEQYF. CDR3 nucleotides: TGTGCCAGCAGCGCCCGGGGACTAGCTTCCGAGCAGTACTTC. V gene TRBV9 combines with J gene TRBJ2-7, with 9 bases fitting TRBD2. The V and J ends lost 3 bases and 6 bases, in that order; junction bases with no gene match: 7. The V gene's germline CDR1 is SGDLS and CDR2 YYNGEE. The CDR3 is made up of 14 amino acids.

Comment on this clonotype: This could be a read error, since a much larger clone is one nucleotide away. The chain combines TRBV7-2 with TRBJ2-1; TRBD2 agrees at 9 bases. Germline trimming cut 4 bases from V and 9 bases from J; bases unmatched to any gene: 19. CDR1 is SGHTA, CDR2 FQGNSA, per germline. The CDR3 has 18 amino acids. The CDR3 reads CASSSSPLSSGGRLEQFF. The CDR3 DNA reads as TGTGCCAGCAGCTCCTCCCCTCTAAGCAGCGGGGGGAGGCTTGAGCAGTTCTTC.

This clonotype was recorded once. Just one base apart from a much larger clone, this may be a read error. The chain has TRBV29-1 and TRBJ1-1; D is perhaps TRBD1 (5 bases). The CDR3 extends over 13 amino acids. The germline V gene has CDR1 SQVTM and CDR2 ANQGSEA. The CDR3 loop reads CSGGTVPSTETFF. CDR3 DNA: TGCAGCGGGGGGACCGTCCCCAGCACTGAAACTTTCTTT.